A single sample gave rise to the 29 T cell receptor beta chains below, sequenced in a study of early stage breast cancer tumors. Clones were read by immunoSEQ multiplex PCR, and TCRdb kept only the in-frame ones, dropping some. The top ten hold approximately 1.8% of the sample, which has over 15,000 clones, about 86% seen once. The specimen was blood. The origin of the receptors is a person between 70 and 80 years old with breast cancer.

The rearrangement uses TRBV6-1 and TRBJ1-3; no reliable D call. From germline, CDR1 is MNHNS and CDR2 SASEGT. This CDR3 comprises 14 residues. Trimming took 3 bases from V and 1 from J, leaving 7 bases between them. CDR3 sequence: CASSDGISGNTIYF. The CDR3 nucleotides read TGTGCCAGCAGTGACGGGATTTCTGGAAACACCATATATTTT.

This chain joins TRBV6-5 and TRBJ2-5; possibly TRBD2 for D (6 bases). The CDR3 spans 13 residues. The germline V gene has CDR1 MNHEY and CDR2 SVGAGI. The ends were cut back, 6 bases at V and 1 base at J, with 9 bases in the middle. CDR3 loop: CASSNSGQETQYF. CDR3 coding DNA: TGTGCCAGCAGCAATAGCGGCCAAGAGACCCAGTACTTC.

The chain has TRBV6-5 and TRBJ1-1, with a possible D match to TRBD1 (5 bases). From germline, CDR1 is MNHEY and CDR2 SVGAGI. Trimming shortened V by 0 bases and J by 3 bases, and 14 bases separated the two germline ends. This CDR3 has 16 residues. The CDR3 bases are TGTGCCAGCAGTTACTCCGGAGGGGCCCGGGACACTGAAGCTTTCTTT. This encodes CASSYSGGARDTEAFF.

The CDR3 region is CASSERGGGYTF. The CDR3 nucleotides read TGTGCCAGCAGTGAGAGGGGAGGCGGCTACACCTTC. The genes are TRBV6-1 and TRBJ1-2, with a possible D match to TRBD1 (5 bases). Trimming shortened V by 3 bases and J by 8 bases, and 10 bases separated the two germline ends. This CDR3 comprises 12 residues. Per germline, CDR1 MNHNS and CDR2 SASEGT.

The chain joins TRBV5-1 to TRBJ1-1, with D possibly TRBD1 on 6 matching bases. Trimming stripped 0 bases from V and 4 bases from J, with 13 bases between. Per germline, CDR1 SGHRS and CDR2 YFSETQ. This CDR3 contains 15 residues. The chain's CDR3 is CASSLGQGIGTEAFF. The CDR3 region has the DNA TGCGCCAGCAGCTTGGGGCAGGGGATCGGCACTGAAGCTTTCTTT.

The table lists this clone with a few counts. CDR3 nucleotide sequence: TGTGCCAGCAGCAGGGACAGGGAGTCGGAGCTGTTTTTT. This encodes CASSRDRESELFF. The chain combines TRBV13 with TRBJ2-2; the match to TRBD1 covers 9 bases. This CDR3 has 13 residues. Per germline, CDR1 PRHDT and CDR2 FYEKMQ (reference sequence). Trimming removed 5 bases from V and 10 bases from J; junction bases left unmatched: 5.

This rearrangement joins TRBV6-1 to TRBJ2-3; D might be TRBD1 (6 bases). Germline V gives CDR1 MNHNS, CDR2 SASEGT. With 10 bases removed from V and 2 bases from J, the gap between germline ends came to 13 bases. The CDR3 is 13 amino acids. In DNA form, the CDR3 reads TGTGCCACCAGCGGACAGATCACAGATACGCAGTATTTT. This codes for CATSGQITDTQYF.

In DNA, the CDR3 is TGTGCCATCAGCGGGGGACAGGGGACGAACACCGGGGAGCTGTTTTTT. It specifies CAISGGQGTNTGELFF. The chain couples TRBV10-3 to TRBJ2-2, with 10 positions matching TRBD1. Germline V gene lookup returns CDR1 ENHRY and CDR2 SYGVKD. The CDR3 has 16 residues. J lost 0 bases, V lost 6 bases, and 4 bases had no gene match.

The chain uses TRBV5-6 and TRBJ1-6; D is undetermined. With 0 bases removed from V and 11 bases from J, the gap between germline ends came to 9 bases. CDR3 length equals 13 residues. The germline gives CDR1 SGHDT, CDR2 YYEEEE. In DNA form, the CDR3 reads TGTGCCAGCAGCTTGGGTGCTACGGCACCCCTCCACTTT. Its translation: CASSLGATAPLHF.

As regards this clone: The junction shows a germline mismatch at one end, possibly a read error. The rearrangement joins TRBV6-5 to TRBJ2-3; TRBD1 agrees at 7 bases. Germline V gene data show CDR1 as MNHEY and CDR2 as SVGAGI. This CDR3 contains 15 residues. This chain's CDR3 is CASSYYEGATDTQYF. Written as DNA, the CDR3 is TGTGCCAGCAGCTACTATGAGGGGGCGACAGATACGCAGTATTTT.

The genes are TRBV5-4 and TRBJ2-1, with 8 bases fitting TRBD1. The germline gives CDR1 SGHNT, CDR2 YYREEE (reference sequence). The CDR3 length is 15 residues. The V gene end was trimmed by 4 bases and the J gene end by 7 bases; junction bases not matched to a gene: 10. The CDR3 sequence: CASSTPGTGPNEQFF. In DNA, the CDR3 is TGTGCCAGCAGCACCCCCGGGACAGGACCAAATGAGCAGTTCTTC.

The V call is TRBV6-5, the J call TRBJ1-2; tentative D call: TRBD1 (5 bases). From germline, CDR1 is MNHEY and CDR2 SVGAGI. CDR3 length: 13 amino acids. Trimming left V 7 bases short and J 3 bases short, with 12 bases between. Here the CDR3 DNA reads TGTGCCAGCACCAGGGCGACCGACTATGGCTACACCTTC. Translating it yields CASTRATDYGYTF.

The rearrangement joins TRBV11-3 to TRBJ2-7, with D possibly TRBD2 on 5 matching bases. V was trimmed by 6 bases and J by 9 bases, leaving 21 bases between them. The CDR3 runs to 14 residues. Germline V gene data show CDR1 as SGHNT and CDR2 as YENEEA. The CDR3 bases are TGTGCCAGCAGTTCCAACGGCAGGATGGGGAGGCAGTACTTC. Its protein is CASSSNGRMGRQYF.

The gene calls are TRBV5-4 and TRBJ2-1, with D maybe TRBD2 (6 bases). V was clipped by 1 base and J by 10 bases, with 12 bases between them. This CDR3 spans 13 amino acids. Germline V gene sequence: CDR1 SGHNT, CDR2 YYREEE (reference sequence). The CDR3 here is CASSLTGTREQFF. Here the CDR3 DNA reads TGTGCCAGCAGCTTGACGGGGACTCGGGAGCAGTTCTTC.

The rearrangement uses TRBV6-5 and TRBJ2-3; TRBD2 agrees at 10 bases. Germline V gene lookup returns CDR1 MNHEY and CDR2 SVGAGI. CDR3 size: 13 residues. V shed 10 bases, J shed 6 bases, and the junction held 7 bases outside the gene matches. The CDR3 sequence is CATSGGAVDTQYF. The CDR3, as DNA: TGTGCCACCAGCGGGGGGGCTGTGGATACGCAGTATTTT.

The chain recombines TRBV29-1 with TRBJ1-1; 10 nucleotides line up with TRBD1. Germline CDR1 is SQVTM and CDR2 is ANQGSEA. The CDR3 extends over 14 amino acids. Trimming took 5 bases from V and 6 from J; bases not matched to a gene: 9. The CDR3 loop reads CSVNEGQGRPEAFF. CDR3 nucleotide sequence: TGCAGCGTTAATGAGGGACAGGGGAGGCCTGAAGCTTTCTTT.

The chain employs TRBV19 and TRBJ1-5; D perhaps matches TRBD1 (6 bases). The CDR3 covers 13 residues. V was shortened by 7 bases and J by 6 bases, with 13 bases between the two germline ends. Germline values: CDR1 LNHDA, CDR2 SQIVND (reference sequence). The CDR3 DNA is TGTGCCAGTACCACAAGAGGGGGTCAGCCCCAGCATTTT. It translates to CASTTRGGQPQHF.

The chain carries TRBV6-5 and TRBJ1-5; D might be TRBD1 (6 bases). The ends were cut back, 6 bases at V and 5 bases at J, with 17 bases in the middle. CDR1 is MNHEY, CDR2 SVGAGI, per germline. The CDR3 extends over 15 amino acids. The CDR3 is CASRTSGVPDQPQHF. CDR3 nucleotide sequence: TGTGCCAGCAGAACCTCAGGGGTTCCGGATCAGCCCCAGCATTTT.

The chain uses TRBV5-1 and TRBJ2-3; 8 bases align to TRBD1. The CDR3 length is 15 residues. V lost 0 bases, J lost 4 bases, and 4 bases stayed unmatched. CDR1 and CDR2 (germline): SGHRS, YFSETQ. CDR3 loop: CASSLADRVADTQYF. The DNA for the CDR3 is TGCGCCAGCAGCTTGGCGGACAGGGTGGCAGATACGCAGTATTTT.

The CDR3 nucleotides are TGCGCCAGCAGTCCGGCGGGGATTGATGGCTACACCTTC. Translating it yields CASSPAGIDGYTF. The gene calls are TRBV4-1 and TRBJ1-2; no clear D gene. Trimming took 6 bases from V and 6 from J, leaving 14 bases between them. This CDR3 has 13 amino acids. The germline CDR1 and CDR2 sequences are MGHRA and YSYEKL.

Only one count was recorded for this clone. V gene TRBV5-1 combines with J gene TRBJ2-2; D gene unclear. The CDR3 is 13 amino acids. V gave up 0 bases and J gave up 6 bases, with 6 bases separating them. Looked up from germline, CDR1 is SGHRS and CDR2 is YFSETQ. CDR3 region: CASSLEFAGELFF. The CDR3 nucleotides read TGCGCCAGCAGCTTGGAATTCGCCGGGGAGCTGTTTTTT.

V usage is TRBV7-2 and J usage is TRBJ2-2; D perhaps matches TRBD2 (6 bases). V dropped 3 bases and J dropped 4 bases, with 9 bases sitting between them. Germline CDR1 and CDR2: SGHTA and FQGNSA. This CDR3 contains 14 residues. The CDR3 protein is CASSLGGGTGELFF. CDR3 in DNA: TGTGCCAGCAGCTTGGGGGGAGGCACCGGGGAGCTGTTTTTT.

J is TRBJ2-2 and V is TRBV10-3; 9 nucleotides align to TRBD1. The V and J ends lost 6 bases and 1 base, in that order; junction bases with no gene match: 3. Germline V gene data show CDR1 as ENHRY and CDR2 as SYGVKD. CDR3 length: 15 amino acids. The CDR3 nucleotides read TGTGCCATCAGGGTGACAGGGGGGAACACCGGGGAGCTGTTTTTT. It is translated as CAIRVTGGNTGELFF.

The chain combines TRBV9 with TRBJ2-1; TRBD2 matches at 15 bases. This CDR3 is built from 17 residues. The germline gives CDR1 SGDLS, CDR2 YYNGEE. Trimming at V came to 0 bases and at J to 7 bases, leaving 5 bases not matched to a gene. The CDR3 loop reads CASSVGGLAGGQNEQFF. The CDR3 nucleotides read TGTGCCAGCAGCGTAGGGGGACTAGCGGGGGGCCAGAATGAGCAGTTCTTC.

The table lists this clone with a count of one. The genes are TRBV6-1 and TRBJ1-2; D may be TRBD1 (5 bases). The CDR3 is 13 residues long. Trimming left V 3 bases short and J 8 bases short, with 13 bases between. Germline CDR1 MNHNS, CDR2 SASEGT. CDR3 sequence: CASSEVPGQGYTF. DNA of the CDR3: TGTGCCAGCAGTGAGGTCCCAGGGCAGGGCTACACCTTC.

The chain recombines TRBV6-4 with TRBJ2-7, with no clear D. Germline CDR1 and CDR2: MRHNA and SNTAGT. V was pared by 4 bases and J by 0 bases, with 10 bases between. The CDR3 has 14 amino acids. CDR3 sequence (DNA): TGTGCCAGCAGTGCGAGACGGAGCTCCTACGAGCAGTACTTC. It codes for CASSARRSSYEQYF.

This sequence joins TRBV9 and TRBJ2-3, with 8 bases that match TRBD2. The CDR3 is 14 amino acids. Germline V gene lookup returns CDR1 SGDLS and CDR2 YYNGEE. V lost 4 bases and J lost 6; bases outside the gene matches: 7. The CDR3 nucleotides are TGTGCCAGCAGCCCTAGCGGGCCGGGTGATACGCAGTATTTT. It specifies CASSPSGPGDTQYF.

V and J are TRBV19 and TRBJ1-2; D gene ambiguous. The CDR3 contains 13 residues. V lost 3 bases, J lost 4 bases, and 9 bases lay in between. The germline CDR1 and CDR2 sequences are LNHDA and SQIVND (reference sequence). The CDR3 reads CASSIGGIYGYTF. The CDR3 DNA reads TGTGCCAGTAGTATTGGAGGAATCTATGGCTACACCTTC.

CDR3 sequence: CASRLLTSGGETQYF. The CDR3 DNA is TGTGCCAGCAGGCTCTTGACTAGCGGGGGCGAGACCCAGTACTTC. The chain has TRBV2 and TRBJ2-5, with TRBD2 matching 12 bases. CDR1 is SNHLY and CDR2 is FYNNEI in the germline V gene. V shed 6 bases and J 5 bases; nucleotides not matched to a gene: 7. CDR3 length equals 15 residues.